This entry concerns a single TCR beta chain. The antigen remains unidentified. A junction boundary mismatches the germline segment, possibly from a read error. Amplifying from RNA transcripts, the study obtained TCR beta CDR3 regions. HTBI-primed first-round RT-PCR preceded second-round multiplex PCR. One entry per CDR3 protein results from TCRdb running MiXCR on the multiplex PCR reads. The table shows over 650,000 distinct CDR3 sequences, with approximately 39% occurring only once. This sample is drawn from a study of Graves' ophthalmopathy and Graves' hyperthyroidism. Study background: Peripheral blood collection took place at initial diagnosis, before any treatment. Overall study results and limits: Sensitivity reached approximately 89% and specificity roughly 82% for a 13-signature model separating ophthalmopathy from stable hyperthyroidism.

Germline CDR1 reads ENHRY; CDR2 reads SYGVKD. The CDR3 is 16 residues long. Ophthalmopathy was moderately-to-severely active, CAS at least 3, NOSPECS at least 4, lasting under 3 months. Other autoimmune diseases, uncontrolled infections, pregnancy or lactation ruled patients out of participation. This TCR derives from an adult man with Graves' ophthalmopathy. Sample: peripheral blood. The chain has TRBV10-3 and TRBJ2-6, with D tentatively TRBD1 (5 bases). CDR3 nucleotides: TGTGCCAGCAGCGAGGATCTCAGCCAAGGGGCTAACGTCCTGACTTTC. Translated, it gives CASSEDLSQGANVLTF.